Described below is a single T cell receptor (beta chain) sequence and its context. Its antigen is not identified. These data belong to a study of shared clonotypes between healthy human individuals. Naive CD8 cells, CD45RO-negative and positively selected for CCR7, excluded terminally differentiated effector memory CD45RA+ cells. Overall study results and limits: Generally, naive subsets came out with larger estimated richness than memory subsets. An expected dependence of interdonor clonotype sharing on sequencing depth was noted.

Germline assignment: CDR1 WSHSY and CDR2 SAAADI. V dropped 10 bases and J dropped 4; count of bases not matched to a gene: 9. The CDR3 has 13 amino acids. The assay used deep level. Original processing notes: Filtering differed since immunoSEQ provided only junctions, with no quality scores. TCRdb keeps only in-frame clones here, not all; method: immunoSEQ multiplex PCR. V and J calls and clone size are given by that table; D and trimming were obtained from the DNA. The data hold some 2 million clones, with less than 95% observed a single time. Specimen: naive CD8+ T cells sorted from blood. The source of this sequence is a man between 18 and 29 years old in good health. The chain combines TRBV10-2 with TRBJ2-7; TRBD2 matches 8 bases. CDR3 sequence reads: CATAELAAYEQYF. CDR3 nucleotides: TGCGCCACCGCGGAACTAGCGGCTTACGAGCAGTACTTC.